Following are 14 T cell receptor beta chains from one sample sequenced in a study of OX40 agonist ivuxolimab in advanced cancers. Repertoires were generated with immunoSEQ multiplex PCR, while TCRdb's copy carries only in-frame clones and drops some. This table holds 25,000 to 35,000 clones, roughly nine tenths found once. This material consisted of CD4+ or CD8+ T cells sorted from blood, taken in a trial of the OX40 agonist ivuxolimab. These receptors originate from an adult with an advanced solid tumor such as melanoma, head and neck, liver or kidney cancer.

The rearrangement links TRBV27 to TRBJ2-1; 11 bases map to TRBD2. V was clipped by 6 bases and J by 4 bases; unmatched bases: 11. This CDR3 has 17 residues. Germline V gene sequence: CDR1 MNHEY, CDR2 SMNVEV (reference sequence). DNA of the CDR3: TGTGCCAGCAGGCCGAGGGGACTAGCGGAGGGTTACAATGAGCAGTTCTTC. As protein: CASRPRGLAEGYNEQFF.

The chain carries TRBV7-2 and TRBJ2-7; 7 bases are a match to TRBD2. Germline CDR1 reads SGHTA; CDR2 reads FQGNSA. The V and J ends lost 5 bases and 2 bases, in that order; junction bases with no gene match: 6. CDR3 length: 14 residues. CDR3 sequence (DNA): TGTGCCAGCAGCCTGGGACTAACTGCCTACGAGCAGTACTTC. It yields the protein CASSLGLTAYEQYF.

The chain combines TRBV27 with TRBJ2-1, with TRBD2 identical over 7 bases. Germline trimming cut 0 bases from V and 1 base from J; bases unmatched to any gene: 6. Germline CDR1 MNHEY, CDR2 SMNVEV (reference sequence). This CDR3 spans 17 amino acids. This chain's CDR3 is CASSLSGLGGSYNEQFF. The CDR3 bases are TGTGCCAGCAGTTTATCCGGACTAGGAGGGTCCTACAATGAGCAGTTCTTC.

This chain links TRBV11-3 with TRBJ1-5, with D unclear. Trimming removed 8 bases from V and 7 bases from J, with 9 bases in between. Germline V gene sequence: CDR1 SGHNT, CDR2 YENEEA. This CDR3 contains 11 residues. This CDR3 is CASPKVQPQHF. CDR3 coding DNA: TGTGCCAGCCCCAAAGTCCAGCCCCAGCATTTT.

V is TRBV28 and J is TRBJ1-5; 8 positions agree with TRBD1. In germline, CDR1 is MDHEN, CDR2 SYDVKM. Trimming cost V 9 bases and J 4 bases; bases outside gene matches: 8. The CDR3 totals 14 residues. The CDR3 bases are TGTGCCAGTTGGGGGGACAGGCATAATCAGCCCCAGCATTTT. Protein product: CASWGDRHNQPQHF.

The V call is TRBV5-5, the J call TRBJ2-7, with a possible D match to TRBD2 (6 bases). Germline values: CDR1 SGHKS, CDR2 YYEKEE (reference sequence). This CDR3 has 12 residues. V lost 4 bases and J lost 3, with 8 bases in between. DNA for the CDR3: TGTGCCAGCAGCCCGGGAGACTACGAGCAGTACTTC. It encodes CASSPGDYEQYF.

The genes are TRBV28 and TRBJ2-1, with D unresolved. The CDR3 runs 11 residues. The germline CDR1 and CDR2 sequences are MDHEN and SYDVKM. Deletions cut 5 bases from V and 6 bases from J, with 5 bases between. CDR3: CASSPGNEQFF. In DNA form, the CDR3 reads TGTGCCAGCAGTCCAGGCAATGAGCAGTTCTTC.

The V gene is TRBV6-6, the J gene TRBJ2-7; D gene uncertain. The CDR3 has 12 residues. Germline assignment: CDR1 MNHNY and CDR2 SVGAGI (reference sequence). V shed 2 bases and J shed 4 bases, with 6 bases lying between them. The CDR3 loop reads CASSYRIYEQYF. The CDR3 DNA reads as TGTGCCAGCAGTTACCGGATTTACGAGCAGTACTTC.

V and J are TRBV13 and TRBJ2-1, with D unclear. This CDR3 is 13 amino acids long. Trimming removed 8 bases from V and 12 bases from J, with 20 bases in between. Germline V gene lookup returns CDR1 PRHDT and CDR2 FYEKMQ (reference sequence). The CDR3 spells CASGSGTVRRQFF. The CDR3 nucleotides read TGTGCCAGCGGATCAGGAACGGTTAGGCGGCAGTTCTTC.

The V and J genes are TRBV7-9 and TRBJ2-7, with D unresolved. The V gene's germline CDR1 is SEHNR and CDR2 FQNEAQ (reference sequence). This CDR3 comprises 12 residues. Trimming removed 3 bases at V and 4 bases at J, with 7 bases between. For the CDR3, the DNA is TGTGCCAGCAGCTTGGATCTATACGAGCAGTACTTC. It translates to CASSLDLYEQYF.

This chain uses TRBV5-1 with TRBJ2-7; D is unresolved. V lost 1 base, J lost 5 bases, and 13 bases lay in between. The CDR3 has 14 residues. The germline gives CDR1 SGHRS, CDR2 YFSETQ. CDR3 sequence reads: CASSLWGFNNEQYF. DNA of the CDR3: TGCGCCAGCAGCTTGTGGGGTTTTAATAACGAGCAGTACTTC.

This chain connects TRBV5-4 to TRBJ2-7; 11 bases fit TRBD2. The V and J ends lost 4 bases and 9 bases, in that order; junction bases with no gene match: 21. The germline V gene has CDR1 SGHNT and CDR2 YYREEE (reference sequence). The CDR3 is 18 amino acids. The CDR3 region is CASSDGPPLAGGPVGQYF. CDR3 bases: TGTGCCAGCAGCGACGGGCCCCCGTTAGCGGGAGGGCCAGTGGGGCAGTACTTC.

The rearrangement joins TRBV19 to TRBJ2-1; D call uncertain. CDR1 LNHDA and CDR2 SQIVND come from the germline V gene (reference sequence). V lost 1 base and J lost 1, with 8 bases in between. This CDR3 has 15 amino acids. The CDR3 is CASSIAATSYNEQFF. The CDR3, as DNA: TGTGCCAGTAGTATAGCAGCGACGTCCTACAATGAGCAGTTCTTC.

This chain uses TRBV2 with TRBJ1-3; 7 bases are a match to TRBD1. The CDR3 sequence is 16 residues long. The germline V gene has CDR1 SNHLY and CDR2 FYNNEI. V was clipped by 2 bases and J by 0 bases; unmatched bases: 4. The CDR3 sequence: CASSEPGQISGNTIYF. DNA for the CDR3: TGTGCCAGCAGTGAACCGGGACAGATCTCTGGAAACACCATATATTTT.